These 4 T cell receptor beta chains came from one sample sequenced in a study of blood T cell repertoires in COVID-19 (dated by TCRdb to the early 2020s). Library method: the immunoSEQ multiplex PCR assay. Sourced from immuneACCESS, this table was stored by TCRdb with only in-frame sequences that have V and J called. A share of the clones is absent; for the studies checked, an unresolved V gene accounts for under half, and the remainder has no known explanation. The sample records over 50,000 clones, 80% to 90% of which are singletons. The leading ten clones occupy approximately 5.1% of the sample. The specimen sequenced was peripheral blood. Receptors were obtained from a human donor in a cohort sampled during active COVID-19.

V and J are TRBV28 and TRBJ2-7; 9 nucleotides line up with TRBD1. CDR3 length equals 15 residues. V shed 6 bases, J shed 0 bases, and the junction held 6 bases outside the gene matches. Germline V gene lookup returns CDR1 MDHEN and CDR2 SYDVKM. CDR3 protein: CASRAGTGLSYEQYF. CDR3 in DNA: TGTGCCAGCAGAGCCGGGACAGGGCTCTCCTACGAGCAGTACTTC.

The count of this clone is one. CDR3 sequence (DNA): TGTGCCAGCACCCGACTAGCGGGGGGCAAAGAGACCCAGTACTTC. This encodes CASTRLAGGKETQYF. This chain links TRBV7-8 with TRBJ2-5; 13 positions agree with TRBD2. CDR3 length: 15 amino acids. J lost 3 bases, V lost 7 bases, and 5 bases had no gene match. The germline V gene encodes CDR1 SGHVS and CDR2 FQNEAQ.

This chain connects TRBV6-5 to TRBJ1-3; tentative D call: TRBD1 (6 bases). The CDR3 runs to 16 residues. Trimming shortened V by 0 bases and J by 2 bases, and 11 bases separated the two germline ends. Germline V gene sequence: CDR1 MNHEY, CDR2 SVGAGI. This CDR3 reads CASSYSIQGPGNTIYF. The CDR3 bases are TGTGCCAGCAGTTACTCGATACAGGGCCCTGGAAACACCATATATTTT.

This chain connects TRBV7-8 to TRBJ1-5; 7 positions agree with TRBD1. V lost 5 bases and J lost 5; bases outside the gene matches: 3. Looked up from germline, CDR1 is SGHVS and CDR2 is FQNEAQ. The CDR3 is made up of 13 amino acids. CDR3 nucleotides: TGTGCCAGCAGCATCCAGGGGGATCAGCCCCAGCATTTT. It translates to CASSIQGDQPQHF.